What follows are 15 T cell receptor beta chains derived from one specimen sequenced in a study of immune heterogeneity within non-small cell lung tumors listed by TCRdb under 2018. Genomic DNA extracted from bulk tumor tissue served as TCR template, with about 600 ng gDNA amplified per sample. Multiple biopsies per primary tumor were taken during surgery, spaced as far apart as possible within the tumor mass. The study cohort was described as untreated and was composed of newly diagnosed NSCLC cases undergoing curative surgery. Sequencing relied on a HiSeq X Ten. The TCR beta CDR3 region was amplified with a multiplex PCR system whose first round ran for 9 to 10 cycles using 32 V-gene forward primers and 13 J-gene reverse primers. TCRdb reprocessing: public reads trimmed at Q25 with fastp, clones called with MiXCR, in-frame beta chains kept. Identical CDR3 proteins give one entry, which carries the most common genes and DNA. A total of fewer than 12,000 distinct CDR3 sequences appear in this sample, 25% to 35% of them only once. The top ten constitute roughly 8.1% of the sample.

The sample taken for sequencing was lung tumor tissue. The receptors were gathered from a woman aged 55-69 years with non-small cell lung cancer.

This clonotype ranks as medium-sized. This chain connects TRBV20-1 to TRBJ2-7; tentative D call: TRBD1 (5 bases). Germline CDR1 is DFQATT and CDR2 is SNEGSKA (reference sequence). There are 11 residues in the CDR3. V shed 2 bases and J shed 6 bases, with 8 bases lying between them. The CDR3 sequence: CSARQGTEQYF. CDR3 in DNA: TGCAGTGCTAGACAGGGAACCGAGCAGTACTTC.

V and J are TRBV6-1 and TRBJ1-5; D ambiguous. Trimming shortened V by 3 bases and J by 2 bases, and 11 bases separated the two germline ends. This CDR3 spans 15 amino acids. Germline CDR1 and CDR2: MNHNS and SASEGT. This chain's CDR3 is CASSDVGWGNQPQHF. CDR3 DNA sequence: TGTGCCAGCAGTGATGTTGGGTGGGGCAATCAGCCCCAGCATTTT.

The CDR3 is CAGGSGTGDNSPLHF. DNA of the CDR3: TGTGCCGGCGGATCCGGGACAGGTGATAATTCACCCCTCCACTTT. V is TRBV19 and J is TRBJ1-6; 8 bases fit TRBD1. Germline trimming cut 11 bases from V and 5 bases from J; bases unmatched to any gene: 11. Per the germline V gene, CDR1 is LNHDA and CDR2 is SQIVND (reference sequence). The CDR3 consists of 15 residues.

Turning to this clonotype: A much larger clone is a single base away; this may be a read error. The rearrangement uses TRBV4-1 and TRBJ1-5, with D uncertain. The CDR3 length is 15 residues. Per the germline V gene, CDR1 is MGHRA and CDR2 is YSYEKL. The CDR3 sequence is CASSQDQYENQHQHF. The DNA for the CDR3 is TGCGCCAGCAGCCAAGATCAGTACGAGAATCAGCACCAGCATTTT.

This clonotype has only a few counts. The V gene is TRBV20-1, the J gene TRBJ2-3; D may be TRBD2 (6 bases). The CDR3 has 16 residues. Germline CDR1 is DFQATT and CDR2 is SNEGSKA (reference sequence). Trimming took off 0 bases at V and 1 base at J, with 14 bases between the two ends. CDR3 DNA sequence: TGCAGTGCTAGAGATGAGGAACTAGCTGGCACAGATACGCAGTATTTT. Its translation is CSARDEELAGTDTQYF.

The genes are TRBV6-1 and TRBJ1-5; 9 bases are a match to TRBD1. This CDR3 is 14 amino acids long. The V and J ends lost 6 bases and 0 bases, in that order; junction bases with no gene match: 0. CDR1 is MNHNS and CDR2 is SASEGT in the germline V gene. CDR3 DNA: TGTGCCAGCAGGGGACAGGGTAGCAATCAGCCCCAGCATTTT. Residues: CASRGQGSNQPQHF.

This chain connects TRBV30 to TRBJ2-2; D uncertain. The CDR3 spans 13 residues. Germline V lookup: CDR1 GTSNPN, CDR2 SVGIG (reference sequence). V dropped 4 bases and J dropped 3 bases, with 9 bases sitting between them. The CDR3 is CAWKSRDTGELFF. The DNA for the CDR3 is TGTGCCTGGAAGAGTAGAGACACCGGGGAGCTGTTTTTT.

V and J are TRBV6-1 and TRBJ2-5; D might be TRBD1 (6 bases). V was trimmed by 2 bases and J by 4 bases, leaving 11 bases between them. CDR1 is MNHNS and CDR2 is SASEGT in the germline V gene. CDR3 length: 14 amino acids. CDR3 nucleotides: TGTGCCAGCAGTGAATTACCGACAGGAGAGACCCAGTACTTC. Its protein product is CASSELPTGETQYF.

In its sample, this clonotype is medium-sized. The chain carries TRBV30 and TRBJ2-7, with 9 bases that match TRBD1. Trimming at V came to 0 bases and at J to 5 bases, leaving 5 bases not matched to a gene. CDR3 length: 14 amino acids. From germline, CDR1 is GTSNPN and CDR2 SVGIG (reference sequence). The CDR3 region is CAWSVPDRGNEQYF. In DNA form, the CDR3 reads TGTGCCTGGAGTGTACCGGACAGGGGTAACGAGCAGTACTTC.

This clonotype was counted only a few times. This rearrangement joins TRBV4-1 to TRBJ2-5; 9 positions match TRBD2. Germline-derived CDR1 and CDR2 are MGHRA and YSYEKL. The CDR3 is 13 amino acids. With V trimmed by 7 bases and J by 5 bases, 5 bases remained unmatched. The CDR3 DNA is TGCGCCAGCAAAGCGGGAGGTTTGGAGACCCAGTACTTC. Its protein is CASKAGGLETQYF.

This clonotype was detected ten times or more. The chain recombines TRBV15 with TRBJ2-1, with D perhaps given as TRBD1 or TRBD2 (5 bases each). The CDR3 is made up of 15 amino acids. The ends were cut back, 4 bases at V and 10 bases at J, with 20 bases in the middle. Germline V gives CDR1 LNHNV, CDR2 YYDKDF (reference sequence). For the CDR3, the DNA is TGTGCCACCAGCATCGGGGCTTTTCGGGAAGGGGAGCAGTTCTTC. This translates into CATSIGAFREGEQFF.

In its sample, this clonotype is medium-sized. The chain combines TRBV7-9 with TRBJ1-1; possibly TRBD1 for D (5 bases). With 6 bases removed from V and 6 bases from J, the gap between germline ends came to 11 bases. Germline V gene data show CDR1 as SEHNR and CDR2 as FQNEAQ (reference sequence). The CDR3 totals 12 residues. CDR3 DNA: TGTGCCAGCAGAGACAGAGACGCTGAAGCTTTCTTT. It specifies CASRDRDAEAFF.

There are many counts of this clonotype. The rearrangement uses TRBV9 and TRBJ2-2; D might be TRBD1 or TRBD2, each matching 5 bases. Germline values: CDR1 SGDLS, CDR2 YYNGEE. V shed 3 bases and J shed 6 bases, with 15 bases lying between them. The CDR3 is 15 amino acids. The CDR3 loop reads CASSAEGRDPGELFF. DNA for the CDR3: TGTGCCAGCAGCGCCGAGGGTAGGGACCCCGGGGAGCTGTTTTTT.

This clonotype was seen at least ten times. V and J are TRBV27 and TRBJ1-6; D uncertain. Per germline, CDR1 MNHEY and CDR2 SMNVEV (reference sequence). This CDR3 has 12 residues. The ends were cut back, 5 bases at V and 7 bases at J, with 6 bases in the middle. The CDR3 is CASSIMNSPLHF. CDR3 in DNA: TGTGCCAGCAGTATAATGAATTCACCCCTCCACTTT.

This clonotype was seen only once. With a much larger clone just one base away, this may be a read error. J is TRBJ1-5 and V is TRBV15, with D uncertain. Germline lookup yields CDR1 LNHNV and CDR2 YYDKDF (reference sequence). This CDR3 is 15 amino acids long. The DNA for the CDR3 is TGTGCCACCAACAGAGATACGAAGGGAGATCAGCCCCAGCATTTT. Its protein is CATNRDTKGDQPQHF. Drawing the rest from reference TRBV15 and TRBJ1-5, the complete variable domain is DAMVIQNPRYQVTQFGKPVTLSCSQTLNHNVMYWYQQKSSQAPKLLFHYYDKDFNNEADTPDNFQSRRPNTSFCFLDIRSPGLGDTAMYLCATNRDTKGDQPQHFGDGTRLSIL.